Listed below are T cell receptor beta chains from one sample, sequenced in a study of blood T cell repertoires in COVID-19. Clones were read by immunoSEQ multiplex PCR, and TCRdb kept only the in-frame ones, dropping some. There are about 180,000 clones in the sample; 60% to 80% occur only once, and approximately 15% lies in the top ten. The sequencing sample was made of PBMCs or T cells enriched from blood (not recorded which). The receptors were sampled from a man between 60 and 75 years old who had been exposed to COVID-19. Each CDR3 is given with its conserved first and last residue. Each record gives: D gene, J gene, clone size, V gene, CDR3 protein, CDR3 DNA. D genes are given only for firm matches. Size tells how often a clone was seen (once, few, many) or the class of an expanded clone, and some rows leave it out.

- TRBJ1-2 - TRBV7-2 CASSLVQGGGYTF TGTGCCAGCAGCTTAGTCCAGGGAGGCGGCTACACCTTC
- TRBJ2-7 few TRBV7-8 CASSLAGAPSYEQYF TGTGCCAGCAGCTTAGCGGGAGCTCCCTCCTACGAGCAGTACTTC
TRBD2 TRBJ2-1 - TRBV18 CASSPPAGLDYNEQFF TGTGCCAGCTCACCTCCAGCGGGACTAGATTACAATGAGCAGTTCTTC
- TRBJ1-4 - TRBV5-1 CASSLLSTNEKLFF TGCGCCAGCAGCCTCCTCTCAACTAATGAAAAACTGTTTTTT
- TRBJ2-4 - TRBV7-2 CASSLVPTGNIQYF TGTGCCAGCAGCTTAGTGCCGACAGGAAACATTCAGTACTTC
TRBD2 TRBJ2-1 - TRBV5-1 CASTDGTSGGYNEQFF TGCGCCAGCACCGATGGGACTAGCGGGGGCTACAATGAGCAGTTCTTC
- TRBJ2-7 - TRBV7-2 CASSLGGGFYEQYF TGTGCCAGCAGCTTAGGTGGAGGGTTCTACGAGCAGTACTTC
- TRBJ1-5 few TRBV29-1 CSVKVGSPNQPQHF TGCAGCGTTAAGGTAGGGAGTCCCAATCAGCCCCAGCATTTT
- TRBJ2-7 - TRBV5-1 CASSPQATLDEQYF TGCGCCAGCAGCCCGCAGGCGACCCTGGACGAGCAGTACTTC
TRBD1 TRBJ2-7 - TRBV28 CASTPTGYEQYF TGTGCCAGCACCCCGACAGGGTATGAGCAGTACTTC
- TRBJ2-1 few TRBV30 CAWSVSTGSNEQFF TGTGCCTGGAGTGTATCAACGGGGAGCAATGAGCAGTTCTTC
- TRBJ1-1 - TRBV30 CAWSVYRVATEAFF TGTGCCTGGAGTGTGTACAGGGTAGCCACTGAAGCTTTCTTT
TRBD2 TRBJ2-2 medium-sized TRBV28 CASSQTSAAGELFF TGTGCCAGCAGCCAGACTAGCGCGGCCGGGGAGCTGTTTTTT
- TRBJ2-7 once TRBV5-1 CASSLGSSRQGGEQYF TGCGCCAGCAGCTTGGGGTCTTCGAGACAGGGAGGTGAGCAGTACTTC
- TRBJ1-2 - TRBV30 CAWSVGGTGDYGYTF TGTGCCTGGAGTGTCGGGGGGACGGGAGACTATGGCTACACCTTC
TRBD1 TRBJ1-5 few TRBV25-1 CASSAQGAPNQPQHF TGTGCCAGCAGTGCACAGGGGGCCCCAAATCAGCCCCAGCATTTT